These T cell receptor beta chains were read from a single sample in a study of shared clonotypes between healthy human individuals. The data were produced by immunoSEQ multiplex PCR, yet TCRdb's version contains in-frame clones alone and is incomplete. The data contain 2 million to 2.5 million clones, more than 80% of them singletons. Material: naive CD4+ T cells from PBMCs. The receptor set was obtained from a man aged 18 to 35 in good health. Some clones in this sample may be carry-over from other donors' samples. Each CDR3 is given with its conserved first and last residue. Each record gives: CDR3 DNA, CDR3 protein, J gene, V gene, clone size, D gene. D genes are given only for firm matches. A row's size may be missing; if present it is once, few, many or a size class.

DNA: TGTGCCAGCAGCACCCACAGGGGCGAGGCTGAAGCTTTCTTT
CDR3: CASSTHRGEAEAFF
J: TRBJ1-1
V: TRBV9
size: .
D: TRBD1

DNA: TGTGCCAGCAGTGGGGACAGGTATCGAGAGCAGTACTTC
CDR3: CASSGDRYREQYF
J: TRBJ2-7
V: TRBV2
size: .
D: TRBD1

DNA: TGCGCCAGCAGCTGGACAGTCGACCAAGAGACCCAGTACTTC
CDR3: CASSWTVDQETQYF
J: TRBJ2-5
V: TRBV10-1
size: .
D: .

DNA: TGTGCCAGCAGCTCCGGGATGGACATCCGCTACACCCAAGAGACCCAGTACTTC
CDR3: CASSSGMDIRYTQETQYF
J: TRBJ2-5
V: TRBV5-6
size: .
D: .

DNA: TGTGCCAGTAGGGGATGGGGCGCGGAAAAACTGTTTTTT
CDR3: CASRGWGAEKLFF
J: TRBJ1-4
V: TRBV19
size: .
D: .

DNA: TGTGCCAGCAGTTCCCACCTAGCGGGAGTCTTATACGAGCAGTACTTC
CDR3: CASSSHLAGVLYEQYF
J: TRBJ2-7
V: TRBV28
size: .
D: TRBD2

DNA: TGTGCCAGCAGCCCACAGGGGGAGAACACTGAAGCTTTCTTT
CDR3: CASSPQGENTEAFF
J: TRBJ1-1
V: TRBV7-3
size: .
D: TRBD1

DNA: TGTGCCAGCAGCTCCATAACAGGGCTTAGTCAGCCCCAGCATTTT
CDR3: CASSSITGLSQPQHF
J: TRBJ1-5
V: TRBV7-2
size: .
D: .

DNA: TGTGCCAGCAGTCCTTTCTTCGGGACAGGGAACTATGGCTACACCTTC
CDR3: CASSPFFGTGNYGYTF
J: TRBJ1-2
V: TRBV28
size: .
D: TRBD1

DNA: TGTGCCATCAGTGATGGGACTAACTATGGCTACACCTTC
CDR3: CAISDGTNYGYTF
J: TRBJ1-2
V: TRBV10-3
size: few
D: .

DNA: TGTGCCTGGAGTGTGAGTGGCAATCAGCCCCAGCATTTT
CDR3: CAWSVSGNQPQHF
J: TRBJ1-5
V: TRBV30
size: few
D: .

DNA: TGTGCCAGCAGCTTAACCGGCCTCACAGATACGCAGTATTTT
CDR3: CASSLTGLTDTQYF
J: TRBJ2-3
V: TRBV7-3
size: .
D: .

DNA: TGTGCCAGCAGCGCGACTAGGAGCTCCTACGAGCAGTACTTC
CDR3: CASSATRSSYEQYF
J: TRBJ2-7
V: TRBV6-5
size: few
D: .

DNA: TGTGCCAGCAGGAAGGGGACCACCGGGGAGCTGTTTTTT
CDR3: CASRKGTTGELFF
J: TRBJ2-2
V: TRBV7-2
size: .
D: .

DNA: TGCGCCAGCAGCCCGGGACCTCCGGATCAGGTGAAGACCCAGTACTTC
CDR3: CASSPGPPDQVKTQYF
J: TRBJ2-5
V: TRBV4-1
size: .
D: .

DNA: TGTGCCAGCAGTTTAGGGTGGGGCGCGTCAGTCTCCTACGAGCAGTACTTC
CDR3: CASSLGWGASVSYEQYF
J: TRBJ2-7
V: TRBV28
size: .
D: .

DNA: TGTGCCAGCAGCGCCCCCGGGACTTTATCCAATGAGCAGTTCTTC
CDR3: CASSAPGTLSNEQFF
J: TRBJ2-1
V: TRBV7-2
size: .
D: .

DNA: TGTGCCAGCAGCCAACCTCTGGGACTAGCGGGAAACAATGAGCAGTTCTTC
CDR3: CASSQPLGLAGNNEQFF
J: TRBJ2-1
V: TRBV14
size: .
D: TRBD2

DNA: TGTGCCAGCAGCGCCGGGACAACTAATGAAAAACTGTTTTTT
CDR3: CASSAGTTNEKLFF
J: TRBJ1-4
V: TRBV28
size: .
D: .

DNA: TGTGCCACCCGGGAGACCGGGACAGGGGTCAGTCAGCCCCAGCATTTT
CDR3: CATRETGTGVSQPQHF
J: TRBJ1-5
V: TRBV15
size: .
D: TRBD1

DNA: TGTGCCAGCAGCCGTACTAGCGCCTCCTACAATGAGCAGTTCTTC
CDR3: CASSRTSASYNEQFF
J: TRBJ2-1
V: TRBV6-6
size: .
D: TRBD2

DNA: TGCGCCAGCAGCCCCCTGGGGACAGGGAATGAAAAACTGTTTTTT
CDR3: CASSPLGTGNEKLFF
J: TRBJ1-4
V: TRBV5-1
size: .
D: TRBD1

DNA: TGCGCCAGCAGCCAACAGGGGGCTTACAATGAGCAGTTCTTC
CDR3: CASSQQGAYNEQFF
J: TRBJ2-1
V: TRBV4-1
size: .
D: TRBD1

DNA: TGTGCCAGCAGTCGCAGGAACTCCTACGAGCAGTACTTC
CDR3: CASSRRNSYEQYF
J: TRBJ2-7
V: TRBV28
size: .
D: .

DNA: TGTGCCAGTAGTATAGTCGGACTAGCGGGAGACCATATTCCCTACGAGCAGTACTTC
CDR3: CASSIVGLAGDHIPYEQYF
J: TRBJ2-7
V: TRBV19
size: .
D: TRBD2

DNA: TGTGCCAGCAGTGGCTGGGGGGGGGATACGCAGTATTTT
CDR3: CASSGWGGDTQYF
J: TRBJ2-3
V: TRBV2
size: .
D: TRBD2